The 25 T cell receptor beta chains given below trace back to one sample, sequenced in a study of cytomegalovirus exposure and HLA in healthy donors. Primers: 60 Vbeta forward and 13 Jbeta reverse. Libraries were prepared by immunoSEQ multiplex PCR; TCRdb keeps only in-frame clonotypes and omits some of them. Here the sample spans tens of thousands of clones, around four fifths being singletons. Material for sequencing was PBMCs. These receptors were taken from a male donor in good health and CMV-seropositive.

This clone has just one count. The CDR3 DNA is TGTGCCAGCAGCTTACTGGGCGGGGGGCCACAAGAGACCCAGTACTTC. This sequence encodes CASSLLGGGPQETQYF. The gene calls are TRBV7-3 and TRBJ2-5, with 8 bases lining up with TRBD2. J gave up 2 bases and V 2 bases, and 7 bases lay outside the gene matches. Germline V gene lookup returns CDR1 SGHTA and CDR2 FQGTGA. The length of the CDR3 is 16 residues.

The chain recombines TRBV18 with TRBJ1-4, with D possibly matching TRBD1 (5 bases). The germline V gene encodes CDR1 KGHSH and CDR2 LQKENI. V lost 6 bases to trimming and J lost 8 bases, with 13 bases between them. The CDR3 length is 13 residues. The CDR3 loop is CASSPGLEEKLFF. Written as DNA, the CDR3 is TGTGCCAGCTCGCCGGGACTTGAGGAAAAACTGTTTTTT.

The J gene is TRBJ1-2, the V gene TRBV30, with 7 bases lining up with TRBD1. The germline V gene has CDR1 GTSNPN and CDR2 SVGIG (reference sequence). The J segment lost 3 bases and the V segment lost 7 bases, leaving 5 bases of the junction unmatched. CDR3 length equals 12 residues. The CDR3 protein is CAYRGQYYGYTF. The CDR3 region has the DNA TGTGCCTACAGGGGACAGTACTATGGCTACACCTTC.

This clone was recorded a few times. CDR3 amino acids: CASSPRGTGLKETQYF. The CDR3 nucleotides read TGTGCCAGCAGTCCACGCGGTACAGGCCTAAAAGAGACCCAGTACTTC. The chain combines TRBV28 with TRBJ2-5, with D tentatively TRBD1 (5 bases). Germline assignment: CDR1 MDHEN and CDR2 SYDVKM. The CDR3 length is 16 residues. Trimming took 5 bases from V and 3 from J, leaving 19 bases between them. Variable domain in full (rest from reference TRBV28 and TRBJ2-5): DVKVTQSSRYLVKRTGEKVFLECVQDMDHENMFWYRQDPGLGLRLIYFSYDVKMKEKGDIPEGYSVSREKKERFSLILESASTNQTSMYLCASSPRGTGLKETQYFGPGTRLLVL.

The genes are TRBV10-2 and TRBJ1-4; 8 bases map to TRBD1. Germline V gene data show CDR1 as WSHSY and CDR2 as SAAADI. Trimming at V came to 6 bases and at J to 7 bases, leaving 7 bases not matched to a gene. This CDR3 contains 14 residues. CDR3 sequence (DNA): TGCGCCAGCAGAGACAGGGGCCGGGGTGAAAAACTGTTTTTT. It translates to CASRDRGRGEKLFF.

This clone was observed a few times. V and J are TRBV6-5 and TRBJ2-1, with D possibly TRBD2 on 6 matching bases. CDR1 is MNHEY and CDR2 is SVGAGI in the germline V gene. V was cut by 2 bases and J by 6 bases, with 11 bases left in between. CDR3 length: 14 residues. This CDR3 is CASSYGTPGNEQFF. The CDR3 coding sequence is TGTGCCAGCAGTTACGGGACTCCGGGCAATGAGCAGTTCTTC.

The chain has TRBV19 and TRBJ2-3; D is possibly TRBD2 (6 bases). The CDR3 has 13 amino acids. Germline-derived CDR1 and CDR2 are LNHDA and SQIVND (reference sequence). The V end was cut by 9 bases, the J end by 3 bases, with 13 bases between. The CDR3 DNA is TGTGCCAGCGCGGACTACAGGACAGATACGCAGTATTTT. This translates into CASADYRTDTQYF.

J is TRBJ1-2 and V is TRBV28; D is undetermined. In germline, CDR1 is MDHEN, CDR2 SYDVKM. The CDR3 runs to 13 residues. Here the CDR3 reads CALTSPNTYGYTF. CDR3 DNA sequence: TGTGCTTTGACATCCCCGAACACATATGGCTACACCTTC.

This chain links TRBV6-1 with TRBJ1-2; weak D call: TRBD1 (6 bases). The CDR3 covers 12 residues. Germline V gene lookup returns CDR1 MNHNS and CDR2 SASEGT. Deletions cut 7 bases from V and 4 bases from J, with 10 bases between. The CDR3 loop is CASNRAGYGYTF. Here the CDR3 DNA reads TGTGCCAGCAACAGGGCGGGCTATGGCTACACCTTC.

V and J are TRBV6-5 and TRBJ2-7; TRBD2 is a possible D gene (6 bases). The ends were cut back, 5 bases at V and 4 bases at J, with 15 bases in the middle. This CDR3 is built from 14 residues. Germline loops: CDR1 MNHEY, CDR2 SVGAGI. CDR3 nucleotides: TGTGCCAGCAGTCCGGGACTTAACTTTTACGAGCAGTACTTC. It encodes CASSPGLNFYEQYF.

The gene calls are TRBV19 and TRBJ1-5; 8 nucleotides match TRBD1. This CDR3 has 16 residues. With 6 bases clipped from V and 9 bases from J, the junction kept 16 bases outside the gene matches. The V gene's germline CDR1 is LNHDA and CDR2 SQIVND (reference sequence). The CDR3: CASSPGGADIIGPQHF. The CDR3 DNA reads as TGTGCCAGTAGCCCAGGGGGCGCAGACATCATAGGGCCCCAGCATTTT. The complete variable domain, with remaining parts taken from reference TRBV19 and TRBJ1-5, reads DGGITQSPKYLFRKEGQNVTLSCEQNLNHDAMYWYRQDPGQGLRLIYYSQIVNDFQKGDIAEGYSVSREKKESFPLTVTSAQKNPTAFYLCASSPGGADIIGPQHFGDGTRLSIL.

This chain connects TRBV5-1 to TRBJ2-7; D not certain. The CDR3 runs to 14 residues. The V gene lost 5 bases and the J gene lost 3 bases, with 15 bases spanning the gap. Looked up from germline, CDR1 is SGHRS and CDR2 is YFSETQ. The CDR3 sequence is CASSLYAADYEQYF. The DNA of the CDR3 is TGCGCCAGCAGTCTTTACGCGGCCGACTACGAGCAGTACTTC.

CDR3 amino acids: CASSPRTNYYGYTF. The CDR3, as DNA: TGCGCCAGCAGCCCAAGGACAAATTACTATGGCTACACCTTC. V and J are TRBV5-1 and TRBJ1-2; TRBD1 is a possible D gene (5 bases). The germline gives CDR1 SGHRS, CDR2 YFSETQ. V lost 4 bases to trimming and J lost 3 bases, with 13 bases between them. The CDR3 runs to 14 residues.

The gene calls are TRBV6-5 and TRBJ2-7, with 9 nucleotides matching TRBD2. Trimming cost V 2 bases and J 3 bases; bases outside gene matches: 5. The CDR3 covers 15 residues. Per germline, CDR1 MNHEY and CDR2 SVGAGI. The CDR3 loop reads CASSYGAGGIYEQYF. Here the CDR3 DNA reads TGTGCCAGCAGTTACGGCGCGGGGGGGATCTACGAGCAGTACTTC.

V is TRBV19 and J is TRBJ1-5; D is possibly TRBD1 (6 bases). CDR3 length equals 16 residues. V lost 5 bases, J lost 2 bases, and 16 bases lay in between. The germline V gene has CDR1 LNHDA and CDR2 SQIVND (reference sequence). The CDR3 loop is CASSLWGQGRNQPQHF. The DNA for the CDR3 is TGTGCCAGTAGTTTATGGGGGCAGGGTCGCAATCAGCCCCAGCATTTT.

The chain couples TRBV13 to TRBJ1-6; 7 bases match TRBD1. The CDR3 sequence is 15 residues long. In germline, CDR1 is PRHDT, CDR2 FYEKMQ (reference sequence). V dropped 5 bases and J dropped 7; count of bases not matched to a gene: 8. CDR3 bases: TGTGCCAGCAGCCTCCAGACAGGGAACAATTCACCCCTCCACTTT. Translated, it gives CASSLQTGNNSPLHF.

The chain has TRBV28 and TRBJ1-5, with TRBD1 matching over 9 bases. The CDR3 is 20 residues long. The ends lost 7 bases at V and 2 bases at J; junction bases unmatched: 21. The germline V gene encodes CDR1 MDHEN and CDR2 SYDVKM. This CDR3 is CASTGAIQGASVWGNQPQHF. In DNA form, the CDR3 reads TGTGCCAGCACAGGAGCTATACAGGGGGCGAGCGTTTGGGGCAATCAGCCCCAGCATTTT.

The chain couples TRBV13 to TRBJ2-1; 9 bases fit TRBD1. The J segment lost 4 bases and the V segment lost 4 bases, leaving 8 bases of the junction unmatched. The CDR3 covers 16 residues. CDR1 and CDR2 from the germline V gene are PRHDT and FYEKMQ (reference sequence). CDR3 loop: CASSSYRGRPYNEQFF. CDR3 DNA: TGTGCCAGCAGCTCCTACAGGGGGCGCCCATACAATGAGCAGTTCTTC.

The chain uses TRBV5-1 and TRBJ2-7, with 9 bases fitting TRBD1. CDR1 is SGHRS, CDR2 YFSETQ, per germline. V was pared by 3 bases and J by 7 bases, with 14 bases of the junction left unmatched. The CDR3 consists of 16 residues. The CDR3 sequence: CASSYYGSQGAGEQYF. The CDR3 DNA sequence: TGCGCCAGCAGCTATTACGGCTCACAGGGGGCTGGTGAGCAGTACTTC.

This clone has more than one count but fewer than ten. V usage is TRBV28 and J usage is TRBJ2-3, with 9 positions matching TRBD1. The CDR3 length is 15 residues. After removal of 5 bases from V and 4 bases from J, the junction contained 7 bases not matched to a gene. Germline V gene data show CDR1 as MDHEN and CDR2 as SYDVKM. The DNA of the CDR3 is TGTGCCAGCAGTGCCCATACAGGGGGCCCAGATACGCAGTATTTT. This translates into CASSAHTGGPDTQYF.

The V gene is TRBV2, the J gene TRBJ1-3, with no clear D. This CDR3 comprises 14 residues. Germline lookup yields CDR1 SNHLY and CDR2 FYNNEI. V was clipped by 3 bases and J by 4 bases, with 10 bases between them. CDR3 in amino acids: CASSDASWGNTIYF. The CDR3 DNA follows: TGTGCCAGCAGTGATGCGTCTTGGGGAAACACCATATATTTT.

Worth noting for this clone: An end of the junction does not agree with germline; a read error may underlie this. This sequence joins TRBV6-1 and TRBJ2-7; D is possibly TRBD2 (5 bases). CDR1 is MNHNS and CDR2 is SASEGT in the germline V gene. CDR3 length: 16 residues. Here the CDR3 DNA reads TGTGCCAGCAGAGAAGACGAACTTAATGACTACTACGAGCAGTACTTC. Protein product: CASREDELNDYYEQYF.

The V and J genes are TRBV19 and TRBJ2-7, with 9 nucleotides matching TRBD2. The germline CDR1 and CDR2 sequences are LNHDA and SQIVND (reference sequence). V lost 4 bases to trimming and J lost 7 bases; unmatched junction nucleotides: 11. This CDR3 region has 15 residues. CDR3 in DNA: TGTGCCAGTAGTAGCCTACTAGCGGGCGAGAAAGAGCAGTACTTC. It codes for CASSSLLAGEKEQYF. The entire variable domain, with the rest obtained from reference TRBV19 and TRBJ2-7, is as follows: DGGITQSPKYLFRKEGQNVTLSCEQNLNHDAMYWYRQDPGQGLRLIYYSQIVNDFQKGDIAEGYSVSREKKESFPLTVTSAQKNPTAFYLCASSSLLAGEKEQYFGPGTRLTVT.

Only one count was recorded for this clone. This rearrangement joins TRBV4-1 to TRBJ1-3; D is ambiguous. The CDR3 has 15 residues. V shed 1 base and J shed 4 bases, with 11 bases lying between them. Germline loops: CDR1 MGHRA, CDR2 YSYEKL. CDR3 residues: CASSQVTGSGNTIYF. The DNA of the CDR3 is TGCGCCAGCAGCCAAGTAACGGGTTCAGGAAACACCATATATTTT.

This clone was picked up many times. J is TRBJ2-7 and V is TRBV4-1; weak D call: TRBD1 (6 bases). Trimming removed 1 base from V and 5 bases from J, with 21 bases in between. The length of the CDR3 is 17 residues. From germline, CDR1 is MGHRA and CDR2 YSYEKL. CDR3 DNA sequence: TGCGCCAGCAGCCAAGGATTGCGAGGGGGAAGGGGAGACGAGCAGTACTTC. Protein product: CASSQGLRGGRGDEQYF.